These 20 T cell receptor beta chains originate from one sample sequenced in a study of persistence of HIV-infected CD4 T cells. Lysates of CMV-infected fibroblasts at 10 ug/mL stimulated these cells. Memory cells lacking CD40L and CD69 with high CD45RO were sorted. This was the immunoSEQ version 4 assay in survey mode. Libraries were prepared by immunoSEQ multiplex PCR; TCRdb keeps only in-frame clonotypes and omits some of them. This repertoire shows 37,000 or so clones, approximately 84% found once; its top ten account for less than 2%. These receptors' antigens are unknown. Here the sequenced sample was CD4+ T cells sorted from PBMCs after approximately 19-hour stimulation, taken from a patient who received antiretroviral therapy. The origin of the receptors is an adult man with HIV who was CMV-seropositive.

V and J are TRBV13 and TRBJ1-3, with 10 bases identical to TRBD1. Losses at the gene ends were 8 bases for V and 2 bases for J; bases not matched to a gene: 3. The V gene's germline CDR1 is PRHDT and CDR2 FYEKMQ (reference sequence). This CDR3 comprises 14 residues. The CDR3 loop is CASATGGTGNTIYF. In nucleotides, the CDR3 is TGTGCCAGCGCGACAGGGGGCACTGGAAACACCATATATTTT. The full variable domain, completed using reference TRBV13 and TRBJ1-3, is AAGVIQSPRHLIKEKRETATLKCYPIPRHDTVYWYQQGPGQDPQFLISFYEKMQSDKGSIPDRFSAQQFSDYHSELNMSSLELGDSALYFCASATGGTGNTIYFGEGSWLTVV.

The chain links TRBV3-1 (or the pseudogene TRBV3-2) to TRBJ2-1, with a weak D call TRBD2 (5 bases). Per germline, CDR1 LGHDT and CDR2 YNNKEL (reference sequence). Trimming took off 3 bases at V and 6 bases at J, with 12 bases between the two ends. CDR3 length: 14 residues. Written as DNA, the CDR3 is TGTGCCAGCAGCCAGGGGTGGACTGCCAATGAGCAGTTCTTC. Amino acids: CASSQGWTANEQFF.

The V and J genes are TRBV14 and TRBJ2-4; the D is unclear. The CDR3 is 12 amino acids. V dropped 4 bases and J dropped 8 bases, with 9 bases sitting between them. Germline V gene sequence: CDR1 SGHDN, CDR2 FVKESK. The CDR3 region has the DNA TGTGCCAGCAGCCCGTCAGGTGACATTCAGTACTTC. Its protein is CASSPSGDIQYF.

This clone showed up just a few times. The chain is built from TRBV3-1 (or the pseudogene TRBV3-2) and TRBJ2-2; TRBD2 is a possible D gene (5 bases). Germline CDR1 reads LGHDT; CDR2 reads YNNKEL (reference sequence). The CDR3 covers 13 residues. The V end lost 8 bases, the J end lost 4 bases, and 11 bases lay between the germline ends. The CDR3 spells CASGRRSTGELFF. The DNA of the CDR3 is TGTGCCAGCGGGAGACGTTCCACCGGGGAGCTGTTTTTT.

The chain uses TRBV6-1 and TRBJ2-1; D gene uncertain. The CDR3 covers 13 residues. Germline loops: CDR1 MNHNS, CDR2 SASEGT. V was cut by 9 bases and J by 6 bases, with 15 bases left in between. DNA for the CDR3: TGTGCCAGTCAGCTAGTCAGGTTCAATGAGCAGTTCTTC. Protein product: CASQLVRFNEQFF.

This clone was seen once. The CDR3 DNA sequence: TGTGCCAGCAGTTACCGCCCTGGAGAACAGTTCATTAACTATGGCTACACCTTC. It is translated as CASSYRPGEQFINYGYTF. The rearrangement links TRBV6-2 or TRBV6-3 to TRBJ1-2; D not certain. V was clipped by 2 bases and J by 1 base, with 20 bases between them. The CDR3 covers 18 residues. The V gene's germline CDR1 is MNHEY and CDR2 SVGEGT.

The chain couples TRBV19 to TRBJ2-1; TRBD2 matches 12 bases. The CDR3 covers 16 residues. V trimming: 3 bases; J trimming: 7 bases; junction bases outside the gene matches: 7. The germline gives CDR1 LNHDA, CDR2 SQIVND (reference sequence). The CDR3 loop reads CASSIQLAGGRNEQFF. CDR3 in DNA: TGTGCCAGTAGTATTCAACTAGCGGGGGGAAGAAATGAGCAGTTCTTC.

The chain links TRBV19 to TRBJ2-3, with a tentative D call TRBD2 (6 bases). V was clipped by 2 bases and J by 6 bases, with 21 bases between them. Germline assignment: CDR1 LNHDA and CDR2 SQIVND (reference sequence). The CDR3 is 17 residues long. The CDR3 protein is CASSIQRWAGRSDTQYF. CDR3 sequence (DNA): TGTGCCAGTAGTATACAGCGTTGGGCGGGGCGTTCCGATACGCAGTATTTT. The full variable domain, with the rest looked up from reference TRBV19 and TRBJ2-3, is DGGITQSPKYLFRKEGQNVTLSCEQNLNHDAMYWYRQDPGQGLRLIYYSQIVNDFQKGDIAEGYSVSREKKESFPLTVTSAQKNPTAFYLCASSIQRWAGRSDTQYFGPGTRLTVL.

The rearrangement links TRBV7-2 to TRBJ2-7; 11 bases are a match to TRBD2. Unmatched junction bases numbered 9, after V lost 5 bases and J lost 0 bases. Germline CDR1 reads SGHTA; CDR2 reads FQGNSA. This CDR3 has 17 amino acids. The CDR3 DNA is TGTGCCAGCAGCCCTCGCGGACTAGCGGGTAACTCCTACGAGCAGTACTTC. Translation gives CASSPRGLAGNSYEQYF. Full variable domain (missing parts from reference TRBV7-2 and TRBJ2-7): GAGVSQSPSNKVTEKGKDVELRCDPISGHTALYWYRQSLGQGLEFLIYFQGNSAPDKSGLPSDRFSAERTGGSVSTLTIQRTQQEDSAVYLCASSPRGLAGNSYEQYFGPGTRLTVT.

Turning to this clone: Additional DNA sequences in this sample encode the identical CDR3. The rearrangement uses TRBV7-6 and TRBJ2-2, with 7 positions matching TRBD1. V was clipped by 3 bases and J by 6 bases; unmatched bases: 1. Germline V gene sequence: CDR1 SGHVS, CDR2 FNYEAQ. The length of the CDR3 is 13 residues. CDR3 nucleotide sequence: TGTGCCAGCAGCTTGACAGGGTCCGGGGAGCTGTTTTTT. Residues: CASSLTGSGELFF.

The chain combines TRBV5-4 with TRBJ2-7; perhaps D is TRBD1 or TRBD2 (5 bases each). The germline V and J ends were trimmed by 0 bases and 7 bases, with 14 bases remaining between them. CDR1 and CDR2 (germline): SGHNT, YYREEE (reference sequence). The CDR3 length is 14 residues. CDR3 DNA: TGTGCCAGCAGCTTGGATCCGGCCAGGGAGGAGCAGTACTTC. As protein: CASSLDPAREEQYF.

The rearrangement uses TRBV6-6 and TRBJ1-4, with 7 bases that match TRBD1. V shed 7 bases, J shed 0 bases, and the junction held 5 bases outside the gene matches. The CDR3 loop spans 15 amino acids. Germline V gives CDR1 MNHNY, CDR2 SVGAGI (reference sequence). CDR3 protein: CASTTGTATNEKLFF. DNA of the CDR3: TGTGCCAGCACGACAGGGACAGCAACTAATGAAAAACTGTTTTTT.

The chain recombines TRBV27 with TRBJ1-1; D uncertain. The CDR3 sequence is 15 residues long. V gave up 5 bases and J gave up 4 bases, with 17 bases separating them. The germline CDR1 and CDR2 sequences are MNHEY and SMNVEV (reference sequence). CDR3 DNA sequence: TGTGCCAGCAGTCCCAGCCGCCCCGGGGTCACTGAAGCTTTCTTT. Amino acid sequence: CASSPSRPGVTEAFF.

This clone was counted a few times. V is TRBV2 and J is TRBJ1-2; 7 bases are a match to TRBD1. This CDR3 spans 13 amino acids. Germline V gives CDR1 SNHLY, CDR2 FYNNEI. Unmatched junction bases numbered 6, after V lost 3 bases and J lost 8 bases. The CDR3 DNA follows: TGTGCCAGCAGTGATAGACAGGGCTGGGGCTACACCTTC. Protein sequence: CASSDRQGWGYTF. The variable domain in full, completed from reference TRBV2 and TRBJ1-2, reads EPEVTQTPSHQVTQMGQEVILRCVPISNHLYFYWYRQILGQKVEFLVSFYNNEISEKSEIFDDQFSVERPDGSNFTLKIRSTKLEDSAMYFCASSDRQGWGYTFGSGTRLTVV.

This clone was counted between two and nine times. This sequence joins TRBV21-1 and TRBJ1-5. TRBV21-1 is a listed pseudogene. The CDR3 consists of 19 residues. DNA for the CDR3: TGTGCCAGCAGCCCGCCCCCAAGAGACCTCCGAGGGAGCAATCAGCCCCAGCATTTT. Translated, it gives CASSPPPRDLRGSNQPQHF.

The chain recombines TRBV5-1 with TRBJ2-3; 7 bases agree with TRBD1. The CDR3 is 13 amino acids. The V gene end was trimmed by 1 base and the J gene end by 6 bases; junction bases not matched to a gene: 2. Germline V CDR1 and CDR2: SGHRS, YFSETQ. CDR3 in amino acids: CASSLWDSDTQYF. The CDR3 region has the DNA TGCGCCAGCAGCTTGTGGGACAGCGATACGCAGTATTTT.

The V call is TRBV9, the J call TRBJ2-1; D remains unclear. This CDR3 is 15 amino acids long. CDR1 and CDR2 from the germline V gene are SGDLS and YYNGEE. V was cut by 0 bases and J by 2 bases, with 9 bases left in between. This CDR3 reads CASSVEGQPYNEQFF. The CDR3 DNA reads TGTGCCAGCAGCGTAGAGGGTCAACCCTACAATGAGCAGTTCTTC.

The chain uses TRBV18 and TRBJ2-1; D call uncertain. CDR3 size: 16 residues. Germline V gene lookup returns CDR1 KGHSH and CDR2 LQKENI. V was clipped by 0 bases and J by 0 bases, with 9 bases between them. The CDR3 bases are TGTGCCAGCTCACCACCGGGTATCAGCTCCTACAATGAGCAGTTCTTC. It is translated as CASSPPGISSYNEQFF.

The V and J genes are TRBV20-1 and TRBJ2-3; D unclear. The CDR3 is 10 amino acids. CDR1 DFQATT and CDR2 SNEGSKA come from the germline V gene (reference sequence). The CDR3 here is CSVRSDTQYF. The DNA of the CDR3 is TGCAGCGTAAGATCAGATACGCAGTATTTT.

A single count supports this clone. The rearrangement joins TRBV4-1 to TRBJ1-2; D gene unclear. Per germline, CDR1 MGHRA and CDR2 YSYEKL. This CDR3 region has 15 residues. V shed 0 bases and J shed 4 bases, with 12 bases lying between them. Here the CDR3 reads CASSQDEVRGYGYTF. As DNA, the CDR3 is TGCGCCAGCAGCCAAGATGAGGTGAGAGGCTATGGCTACACCTTC.